Each of the 10 T cell receptor beta chains below was sequenced from the same sample in a study of regulatory T cells in long-lasting Graves disease. HTBI primers from iRepertoire and Arm-PCR of CDR3 regions yielded the TCR beta libraries. In TCRdb, the multiplex PCR reads were re-called with MiXCR into one record per CDR3 protein. The sample lists about 610,000 distinct CDR3 sequences; 15% to 20% were seen once. Time point meaning: newly diagnosed GD, antithyroid drugs for less than 3 months. Following extraction of RNA from PBMCs, that RNA was used to make the TCR library. This sample was shared with a second study, whose subject was T cells in Graves' hyperthyroidism and ophthalmopathy.

The source material was peripheral blood mononuclear cells (PBMCs), sampled at new diagnosis, from a patient treated with antithyroid drugs. The receptors were sampled from a young man with Graves disease.

This clonotype showed up many times. The rearrangement uses TRBV28 and TRBJ2-5, with TRBD1 matching over 11 bases. CDR3 length: 16 amino acids. The V and J ends lost 2 bases and 5 bases, in that order; junction bases with no gene match: 7. Germline V gene sequence: CDR1 MDHEN, CDR2 SYDVKM. CDR3 coding DNA: TGTGCCAGCAGTTTACGGACAGGGGGCGCGAGGGAGACCCAGTACTTC. Translating it yields CASSLRTGGARETQYF.

This clonotype came up many times. The V call is TRBV2, the J call TRBJ2-6, with 12 bases fitting TRBD2. CDR1 is SNHLY and CDR2 is FYNNEI in the germline V gene. The ends lost 7 bases at V and 0 bases at J; junction bases unmatched: 4. There are 17 residues in the CDR3. The CDR3 protein is CASTGLAGSSGANVLTF. DNA for the CDR3: TGTGCCAGCACTGGACTAGCGGGGAGCTCTGGGGCCAACGTCCTGACTTTC.

Only a few counts were recorded for this clonotype. The CDR3 bases are TGTGCCAGTTTGCACACCTCGACACGTAACCAAGCCGGCTACACCTTC. Its translation: CASLHTSTRNQAGYTF. The rearrangement uses TRBV19 and TRBJ1-2; no definite D call. CDR1 and CDR2 (germline): LNHDA, SQIVND (reference sequence). Trimming shortened V by 8 bases and J by 8 bases, and 27 bases separated the two germline ends. This CDR3 contains 16 residues.

About this clonotype itself: A clone one base away is much larger, so this may be a read error. The chain links TRBV6-2 or TRBV6-3 to TRBJ1-1, with D possibly TRBD1 on 6 matching bases. Germline assignment: CDR1 MNHEY and CDR2 SVGEGT. The CDR3 totals 14 residues. Trimming left V 7 bases short and J 10 bases short, with 22 bases between. The CDR3 is CASTRRGALLRAFF. DNA of the CDR3: TGTGCCAGCACAAGACGGGGGGCTCTTTTGCGAGCTTTCTTT.

Only a few counts were recorded for this clonotype. The J gene is TRBJ1-1, the V gene TRBV12-3 or TRBV12-4, with D possibly matching TRBD1 (6 bases). V lost 1 base to trimming and J lost 9 bases, with 12 bases between them. The CDR3 is 13 residues long. The CDR3: CASSLGAWDKAFF. CDR3 bases: TGTGCCAGCAGTTTAGGGGCATGGGACAAAGCTTTCTTT.

This sequence joins TRBV4-1 and TRBJ2-4; D is possibly TRBD2 (6 bases). V was pared by 0 bases and J by 9 bases, with 21 bases between. The CDR3 loop spans 17 amino acids. The germline V gene has CDR1 MGHRA and CDR2 YSYEKL. The DNA of the CDR3 is TGCGCCAGCAGCCAAGAACGGACCGGGAGTGGTTATTCCATTCAGTACTTC. Protein: CASSQERTGSGYSIQYF.

This clonotype was counted only a few times. J is TRBJ1-5 and V is TRBV19, with 8 bases fitting TRBD1. The CDR3 loop spans 13 amino acids. Unmatched junction bases numbered 7, after V lost 6 bases and J lost 9 bases. Per the germline V gene, CDR1 is LNHDA and CDR2 is SQIVND (reference sequence). The CDR3 nucleotides are TGTGCCAGTAGCTCGACAGGGGAGGGGCCCCAGCATTTT. This translates into CASSSTGEGPQHF.

This clonotype was seen many times. The chain is built from TRBV11-2 and TRBJ1-1; 7 bases are shared with TRBD1. Trimming took 2 bases from V and 0 from J; bases not matched to a gene: 12. Per the germline V gene, CDR1 is SGHAT and CDR2 is FQNNGV. CDR3 length: 18 amino acids. CDR3 coding DNA: TGTGCCAGCAGCTTATATCCGGCACAGGGGTTTATGAACACTGAAGCTTTCTTT. It translates to CASSLYPAQGFMNTEAFF.

In its sample, this clonotype was seen many times. The chain couples TRBV28 to TRBJ2-3, with 9 bases that match TRBD2. Trimming took 7 bases from V and 1 from J; bases not matched to a gene: 3. Per germline, CDR1 MDHEN and CDR2 SYDVKM. The CDR3 is 14 residues long. The CDR3 loop is CASTRGRGTDTQYF. In nucleotides, the CDR3 is TGTGCCAGCACGCGCGGGAGGGGCACAGATACGCAGTATTTT.

There are many counts of this clonotype. The rearrangement uses TRBV10-3 and TRBJ2-1; 8 bases line up with TRBD1. The CDR3 has 15 residues. Germline V gene lookup returns CDR1 ENHRY and CDR2 SYGVKD. The ends lost 6 bases at V and 0 bases at J; junction bases unmatched: 4. The DNA of the CDR3 is TGTGCCATCAGGAGGACAGGGAGCTCCTACAATGAGCAGTTCTTC. The encoded protein is CAIRRTGSSYNEQFF.